Shown below are 2 T cell receptor beta chains from a single sample sequenced in a study of CD8 T cells in Susac syndrome. RNA totalling roughly 0.45 to 1 ug underwent reverse transcription with random hexamers. One entry per CDR3 protein, called by TCRdb with MiXCR from the immunoSEQ multiplex PCR reads. The profile shows approximately 210,000 distinct CDR3 sequences, around 93% of them singletons. The sequencing sample was made of CD4+ T cells from PBMCs. Receptors originate from a human donor with Susac syndrome.

V gene TRBV6-5 combines with J gene TRBJ2-6, with D perhaps being TRBD1 or TRBD2 (5 bases each). CDR3 size: 18 residues. V gave up 0 bases and J gave up 0 bases, with 12 bases separating them. Germline V CDR1 and CDR2: MNHEY, SVGAGI. This chain's CDR3 is CASSYSGLGGSGANVLTF. CDR3 nucleotides: TGTGCCAGCAGTTACTCCGGGCTTGGGGGCTCTGGGGCCAACGTCCTGACTTTC.

This chain links TRBV4-3 with TRBJ1-2; D call uncertain. The V end was cut by 4 bases, the J end by 9 bases, with 15 bases between. Germline assignment: CDR1 LGHNA and CDR2 YSLEER. The CDR3 runs to 13 residues. This CDR3 is CASSPGPRLSYTF. The CDR3, as DNA: TGCGCCAGCAGCCCCGGGCCCCGTTTAAGCTACACCTTC.